This T cell receptor (beta chain) was sequenced during a study of blood T cell repertoires in COVID-19. Study-level background: The United States, Italy and Spain provided the acute and convalescent COVID-19 samples. The analysed material was cDNA or gDNA that came from T cells, B-cell-depleted T cells, or PBMCs.

Original processing methods: From reference gene primer amplification, estimates of nucleated cell counts were derived. Produced via immunoSEQ multiplex PCR; TCRdb's table is partial and in-frame only. That table gives V, J and clone size, and the DNA gave D and trimming. This table has around 300,000 clones, less than 90% appearing once. The CDR3 is 13 amino acids. V shed 1 base and J shed 1 base, with 4 bases lying between them. CDR1 is GTSNPN, CDR2 SVGIG, per germline (reference sequence). For recovered donors of Cohort 3, there were two negative PCRs, clearance, or symptom resolution. The chain links TRBV30 to TRBJ2-2, with D uncertain. Source material: PBMCs or T cells enriched from blood (not recorded which). The sequence was collected from a woman between 45 and 65 years old who had recovered from COVID-19. CDR3 in amino acids: CAWSGRNTGELFF. CDR3 sequence (DNA): TGTGCCTGGAGTGGGAGGAACACCGGGGAGCTGTTTTTT.